Listed here are 29 T cell receptor beta chains from one sample, sequenced in a study of blood T cells in healthy people across ages. Next came a second PCR, run for about 6 to 12 cycles, which used a sample-barcoded 5' primer along with a J-beta primer mix. TCRdb passed the 5' RACE reads through MiXCR, listing each CDR3 protein once. The sample shows just under 550,000 distinct CDR3 sequences, more than 20% of them seen only once. This same sample was also part of a study on T cells of mothers and their children.

Sequenced input: blood. The origin of the receptors is a boy aged 5-17 years in good health.

This clonotype came up a few times. The V and J genes are TRBV12-3 or TRBV12-4 and TRBJ2-1; 8 bases align to TRBD1. The better agreement between TRBJ2-7 and the DNA end casts doubt on the J call. CDR3 length: 14 residues. The CDR3 loop is CASRDRGGPYEQYF. The CDR3 bases are TGTGCCAGCAGAGACAGGGGAGGACCCTACGAGCAGTACTTC.

The V call is TRBV29-1, the J call TRBJ2-1; D unclear. Germline loops: CDR1 SQVTM, CDR2 ANQGSEA. The V gene lost 2 bases and the J gene lost 13 bases, with 15 bases spanning the gap. This CDR3 has 12 amino acids. CDR3 in amino acids: CSVERADSGQFF. The CDR3 nucleotides read TGCAGCGTTGAACGGGCGGATTCGGGTCAGTTCTTC.

Only a few counts were recorded for this clonotype. The rearrangement links TRBV7-9 to TRBJ1-5; no definite D call. The CDR3 runs to 13 residues. In germline, CDR1 is SEHNR, CDR2 FQNEAQ (reference sequence). V dropped 5 bases and J dropped 7 bases, with 12 bases sitting between them. The CDR3 loop is CASSNTEEQPQHF. The CDR3 bases are TGTGCCAGCAGCAACACAGAAGAACAGCCCCAGCATTTT.

This clonotype was observed a few times. The genes are TRBV4-3 and TRBJ1-6; 7 nucleotides match TRBD1. Germline assignment: CDR1 LGHNA and CDR2 YSLEER. CDR3 length: 18 amino acids. After removal of 1 base from V and 3 bases from J, the junction contained 9 bases not matched to a gene. CDR3 in amino acids: CASSQVQGSRLYNSPLHF. Here the CDR3 DNA reads TGCGCCAGCAGCCAAGTACAGGGGAGCCGACTCTATAATTCACCCCTCCACTTT.

The chain carries TRBV3-1 and TRBJ2-5; 9 bases fit TRBD2. The CDR3 has 17 amino acids. V was clipped by 0 bases and J by 4 bases; unmatched bases: 9. Germline lookup yields CDR1 LGHDT and CDR2 YNNKEL (reference sequence). CDR3 sequence: CASSQDMREGPGETQYF. CDR3 nucleotides: TGTGCCAGCAGCCAAGACATGCGGGAGGGCCCGGGAGAGACCCAGTACTTC.

The CDR3 sequence: CASSFRGRGSNQPQHF. As DNA, the CDR3 is TGTGCCAGCAGCTTTCGGGGGAGGGGTAGCAATCAGCCCCAGCATTTT. This chain connects TRBV7-2 to TRBJ1-5, with D tentatively TRBD1 (5 bases). The CDR3 has 16 amino acids. CDR1 is SGHTA, CDR2 FQGNSA, per germline. Trimming cost V 3 bases and J 0 bases, with 12 bases left between them.

The sample holds a few counts of this clonotype. The chain has TRBV27 and TRBJ2-5; 9 bases match TRBD1. The length of the CDR3 is 16 residues. Unmatched junction bases numbered 13, after V lost 6 bases and J lost 5 bases. Germline V gene lookup returns CDR1 MNHEY and CDR2 SMNVEV (reference sequence). CDR3 region: CASSIRRGTGRETQYF. The DNA for the CDR3 is TGTGCCAGCAGCATAAGACGGGGGACAGGGAGGGAGACCCAGTACTTC.

This clonotype has a handful of counts. The CDR3: CASSLALDSQFF. In DNA, the CDR3 is TGTGCCAGCAGCTTAGCGTTAGACAGTCAGTTCTTC. This rearrangement joins TRBV7-2 to TRBJ2-1; TRBD1 might be the D (5 bases). V lost 0 bases, J lost 13 bases, and 10 bases lay in between. The CDR3 covers 12 residues. Germline V gene lookup returns CDR1 SGHTA and CDR2 FQGNSA. Together with reference TRBV7-2 and TRBJ2-1, the CDR3 gives the full variable domain: GAGVSQSPSNKVTEKGKDVELRCDPISGHTALYWYRQSLGQGLEFLIYFQGNSAPDKSGLPSDRFSAERTGGSVSTLTIQRTQQEDSAVYLCASSLALDSQFFGPGTRLTVL.

This clonotype was counted at least ten times. The chain is built from TRBV7-9 and TRBJ1-2, with a possible D match to TRBD1 (6 bases). The CDR3 runs 14 residues. The germline CDR1 and CDR2 sequences are SEHNR and FQNEAQ (reference sequence). Trimming took off 5 bases at V and 8 bases at J, with 18 bases between the two ends. CDR3 loop: CASSTAGDFWGYTF. As DNA, the CDR3 is TGTGCCAGCAGCACCGCAGGGGATTTTTGGGGCTACACCTTC. Using reference TRBV7-9 and TRBJ1-2 for the parts outside the CDR3, the full variable domain is DTGVSQNPRHKITKRGQNVTFRCDPISEHNRLYWYRQTLGQGPEFLTYFQNEAQLEKSRLLSDRFSAERPKGSFSTLEIQRTEQGDSAMYLCASSTAGDFWGYTFGSGTRLTVV.

As for this clonotype: The junction departs from germline at one end; a sequencing error may be responsible. V and J are TRBV5-5 and TRBJ2-3, with D possibly matching TRBD1 (5 bases). The CDR3 runs 15 residues. Germline assignment: CDR1 SGHKS and CDR2 YYEKEE (reference sequence). This chain's CDR3 is CASSLEGVSTGTQYF. CDR3 DNA: TGTGCCAGCAGTCTCGAAGGGGTTAGCACAGGTACGCAGTATTTT.

This clonotype has just a few counts. The rearrangement links TRBV5-5 to TRBJ1-1; perhaps TRBD1 as D (5 bases). Trimming shortened V by 0 bases and J by 4 bases, and 7 bases separated the two germline ends. Germline V gives CDR1 SGHKS, CDR2 YYEKEE (reference sequence). The CDR3 contains 13 residues. CDR3 region: CASSLVRGTEAFF. The CDR3 nucleotides read TGTGCCAGCAGCTTGGTGAGGGGCACTGAAGCTTTCTTT. Supplemented by reference TRBV5-5 and TRBJ1-1, the full variable domain reads DAGVTQSPTHLIKTRGQQVTLRCSPISGHKSVSWYQQVLGQGPQFIFQYYEKEERGRGNFPDRFSARQFPNYSSELNVNALLLGDSALYLCASSLVRGTEAFFGQGTRLTVV.

The chain links TRBV24-1 to TRBJ2-1; D is possibly TRBD1 (6 bases). This CDR3 comprises 18 residues. Trimming removed 0 bases at V and 4 bases at J, with 18 bases between. The V gene's germline CDR1 is KGHDR and CDR2 SFDVKD. The CDR3 spells CATSDLRPTGLGYNEQFF. Here the CDR3 DNA reads TGTGCCACCAGTGATTTGCGGCCCACAGGGCTGGGGTACAATGAGCAGTTCTTC.

This clonotype was seen ten or more times. The chain has TRBV4-1 and TRBJ2-1; the D gene is possibly TRBD1 (6 bases). V shed 1 base and J shed 4 bases, with 14 bases lying between them. Germline loops: CDR1 MGHRA, CDR2 YSYEKL. The CDR3 has 16 residues. CDR3 bases: TGCGCCAGCAGCCAAGGGGGGCTAGCCGGTTACAATGAGCAGTTCTTC. Its translation is CASSQGGLAGYNEQFF.

This clonotype was seen many times. V and J are TRBV4-3 and TRBJ2-7, with D possibly being TRBD1 (6 bases). CDR1 and CDR2 from the germline V gene are LGHNA and YSLEER. V lost 0 bases to trimming and J lost 4 bases, with 16 bases between them. This CDR3 region has 16 residues. The DNA for the CDR3 is TGCGCCAGCAGCCAAGATTCGACAGGATTCGGTTACGAGCAGTACTTC. Protein sequence: CASSQDSTGFGYEQYF.

The V and J genes are TRBV6-5 and TRBJ2-1, with 10 bases fitting TRBD2. CDR3 length equals 15 residues. J lost 3 bases, V lost 6 bases, and 5 bases had no gene match. Germline CDR1 reads MNHEY; CDR2 reads SVGAGI. The CDR3 sequence: CASRPQRGGYNEQFF. The DNA for the CDR3 is TGTGCCAGCAGACCCCAGCGGGGGGGCTACAATGAGCAGTTCTTC.

The V and J genes are TRBV28 and TRBJ2-5; D is possibly TRBD1 (7 bases). Trimming stripped 10 bases from V and 6 bases from J, with 15 bases between. This CDR3 is built from 12 residues. Looked up from germline, CDR1 is MDHEN and CDR2 is SYDVKM. The CDR3 nucleotides read TGTGCCACCCAGACAGGGAGGAAGACCCAGTACTTC. Residues: CATQTGRKTQYF.

In DNA, the CDR3 is TGTGCCAGCGGAGGCAGGGGGCAAGGAAACACCATATATTTT. The encoded protein is CASGGRGQGNTIYF. This sequence joins TRBV6-6 and TRBJ1-3; 8 bases match TRBD1. The CDR3 is 14 amino acids. CDR1 MNHNY and CDR2 SVGAGI come from the germline V gene (reference sequence). The V gene end was trimmed by 8 bases and the J gene end by 4 bases; junction bases not matched to a gene: 7.

This clonotype was found a few times. At one boundary the junction diverges from the germline segment, which might be a read error. The J gene is TRBJ2-3, the V gene TRBV4-1, with TRBD1 as a possible D gene (6 bases). Germline assignment: CDR1 MGHRA and CDR2 YSYEKL. This CDR3 has 16 residues. The DNA for the CDR3 is TGCGCCGGCAGCCAAGCAATTTCCAACAGGGAAGATACGCAGTATTTT. This gives the protein CAGSQAISNREDTQYF.

There are a few counts of this clonotype. The genes are TRBV20-1 and TRBJ1-5; no clear D. This CDR3 has 10 amino acids. The germline gives CDR1 DFQATT, CDR2 SNEGSKA (reference sequence). The CDR3 loop reads CSLGGQPQHF. The CDR3 bases are TGCAGCCTCGGTGGACAGCCCCAGCATTTT.

J is TRBJ2-5 and V is TRBV12-3 or TRBV12-4; the D is unclear. The CDR3 totals 13 residues. V lost 5 bases to trimming and J lost 5 bases, with 12 bases between them. The CDR3 sequence is CASSKRSRETQYF. The CDR3 DNA reads as TGTGCCAGCAGTAAAAGAAGTCGGGAGACCCAGTACTTC.

This chain links TRBV15 with TRBJ2-7, with TRBD2 identical over 8 bases. V gave up 4 bases and J gave up 0 bases; unmatched junction bases: 11. CDR3 length: 17 amino acids. CDR1 is LNHNV and CDR2 is YYDKDF in the germline V gene (reference sequence). The CDR3 loop reads CATSTPQLAETSYEQYF. The CDR3 nucleotides are TGTGCCACCAGCACTCCTCAACTAGCGGAGACCTCCTACGAGCAGTACTTC. Drawing the rest from reference TRBV15 and TRBJ2-7, the complete variable domain is DAMVIQNPRYQVTQFGKPVTLSCSQTLNHNVMYWYQQKSSQAPKLLFHYYDKDFNNEADTPDNFQSRRPNTSFCFLDIRSPGLGDTAMYLCATSTPQLAETSYEQYFGPGTRLTVT.

This clonotype has only a few counts. The rearrangement joins TRBV6-1 to TRBJ2-1; D gene unclear. V was shortened by 1 base and J by 4 bases, with 14 bases between the two germline ends. CDR1 MNHNS and CDR2 SASEGT come from the germline V gene. The CDR3 runs 16 residues. CDR3 loop: CASSEGPRRVYNEQFF. The CDR3 DNA reads as TGTGCCAGCAGTGAAGGTCCGAGACGGGTGTACAATGAGCAGTTCTTC.

The V and J genes are TRBV28 and TRBJ1-2; D possibly corresponds to TRBD1 (6 bases). V was trimmed by 3 bases and J by 4 bases, leaving 15 bases between them. Germline loops: CDR1 MDHEN, CDR2 SYDVKM. The length of the CDR3 is 15 residues. CDR3 sequence: CASSLTQGLGYGYTF. Here the CDR3 DNA reads TGTGCCAGCAGTTTGACGCAGGGGTTGGGCTATGGCTACACCTTC.

This clonotype showed up many times. The chain links TRBV28 to TRBJ1-6; D uncertain. CDR3 size: 15 residues. V was pared by 0 bases and J by 7 bases, with 10 bases between. Germline CDR1 MDHEN, CDR2 SYDVKM. The CDR3 region is CASSLWGSLNSPLHF. In nucleotides, the CDR3 is TGTGCCAGCAGTTTATGGGGTAGCCTCAATTCACCCCTCCACTTT.

The V call is TRBV20-1, the J call TRBJ2-4; no reliable D call. The germline CDR1 and CDR2 sequences are DFQATT and SNEGSKA (reference sequence). V dropped 0 bases and J dropped 3 bases, with 15 bases sitting between them. This CDR3 is 16 amino acids long. The CDR3 DNA follows: TGCAGTGCTAGAGATTTGGAATTCGCCAGCAAAAACATTCAGTACTTC. It translates to CSARDLEFASKNIQYF.

The rearrangement uses TRBV5-1 and TRBJ2-7; 7 nucleotides align to TRBD1. CDR1 is SGHRS and CDR2 is YFSETQ in the germline V gene. With V trimmed by 2 bases and J by 4 bases, 9 bases remained unmatched. CDR3 length equals 15 residues. In DNA form, the CDR3 reads TGCGCCAGCAGCTTTCAGGGGGAAAGATCTTACGAGCAGTACTTC. The encoded protein is CASSFQGERSYEQYF.

There are many counts of this clonotype. The chain employs TRBV29-1 and TRBJ2-7; 7 bases are a match to TRBD1. The CDR3 has 13 residues. The J segment lost 2 bases and the V segment lost 4 bases, leaving 5 bases of the junction unmatched. The germline CDR1 and CDR2 sequences are SQVTM and ANQGSEA. This CDR3 is CSVVRQGAYEQYF. In DNA, the CDR3 is TGCAGCGTTGTGCGGCAGGGGGCCTACGAGCAGTACTTC.

This clonotype has just a few counts. V and J are TRBV29-1 and TRBJ2-5; 9 positions match TRBD1. CDR1 and CDR2 from the germline V gene are SQVTM and ANQGSEA. This CDR3 comprises 14 residues. J gave up 5 bases and V 3 bases, and 7 bases lay outside the gene matches. The CDR3 sequence: CSVDVGQGIETQYF. As DNA, the CDR3 is TGCAGCGTTGACGTAGGACAGGGGATCGAGACCCAGTACTTC.

There are a few counts of this clonotype. Germline and junction disagree at one end, which may indicate a read error. The chain employs TRBV18 and TRBJ1-4; D call uncertain. From germline, CDR1 is KGHSH and CDR2 LQKENI. CDR3 size: 9 residues. DNA for the CDR3: TGTGCCAGCCCTCTAAGGTCCCTTTTT. Translation: CASPLRSLF.